A single sample gave rise to the 2 T cell receptor beta chains below, sequenced in a study of blood T cell repertoires in COVID-19. The repertoire was sequenced with immunoSEQ multiplex PCR; TCRdb's copy has only in-frame clones and lacks some. Of 310,000 or so clones in the sample, about 90% are singletons; the top ten hold 2.1%. The sequencing sample was made of peripheral blood. These TCRs come from a young woman who had recovered from COVID-19.

The V call is TRBV6-5, the J call TRBJ2-5; TRBD2 is a possible D gene (6 bases). Looked up from germline, CDR1 is MNHEY and CDR2 is SVGAGI. V lost 2 bases to trimming and J lost 1 base, with 11 bases between them. This CDR3 has 15 amino acids. The CDR3 loop reads CASSYGAGSQETQYF. As DNA, the CDR3 is TGTGCCAGCAGTTACGGTGCGGGGAGCCAAGAGACCCAGTACTTC.

The J gene is TRBJ2-1, the V gene TRBV18; possible D gene TRBD2, 5 bases. Germline V gives CDR1 KGHSH, CDR2 LQKENI. V was shortened by 4 bases and J by 10 bases, with 11 bases between the two germline ends. The CDR3 length is 12 residues. The CDR3: CASSLLASEQFF. The CDR3 coding sequence is TGTGCCAGCTCACTCCTAGCCTCCGAGCAGTTCTTC.